This T cell receptor (beta chain) was captured in a study of OX40 agonist ivuxolimab in advanced cancers. Turning to the overall study: Ivuxolimab was an agonistic, fully human IgG2 monoclonal antibody directed against OX40 (CD134), a costimulatory receptor. Intravenous ivuxolimab was administered to patients every 2 weeks at six dose levels: 0.01, 0.1, 0.3, 1.5, 3 and 10 mg/kg. Among the roughly 50 dose-escalation patients, some 19 had hepatocellular carcinoma, about 15 melanoma, 9 renal cell carcinoma and 9 head and neck cancer. A male proportion of around 83% and a mean age of around 60 years, ranging from about 20 to 85, were recorded for the dose-escalation cohort. Prior anti-PD-1, anti-PD-L1 or anti-CTLA-4 therapy was permitted, and approximately 40% of dose-escalation patients had received checkpoint inhibitors. Partial responses occurred in three dose-escalation patients, of whom one had hepatocellular carcinoma and two had cutaneous melanoma. Peripheral TCRbeta sequencing was intended to test whether TCR sequence diversity was altered and clonal T-cell expansion was caused by ivuxolimab. The paper covers the monotherapy dose-escalation part of the phase I ivuxolimab trial, which included N ≈ 54 patients. Here is what the overall study found, with its caveats: At doses of 0.1 to 3.0 mg/kg, clonal expansion of both CD4+ and CD8+ T cells in blood was seen between baseline and week 6. The antigen specificity of the peripheral T cells that underwent clonal expansion was not determined. Low levels of normalized T-cell clonal expansion were also seen in some patients who did not respond. After ivuxolimab, more expanded clones were found on average in CD8+ T cells than in CD4+ T cells. In the 0.1-3.0 mg/kg groups, partial responders were among the patients with the lowest normalized peripheral clonal expansion, particularly in CD8+ T cells.

Spanning cysteine to phenylalanine, the CDR3 consists of 15 amino acids. The read is trimmed to its CDR3 DNA, 45 bases read in frame from base 1. Trimming takes 8 bases from V and 0 bases from J, and the germline ends sit 13 bases apart. CDR1 and CDR2, looked up from the germline V gene (reference sequence), are MNHNY and SVGAGI. To sequence the TCRbeta CDR3 region, genomic DNA was isolated from the sorted cells. The immunoSEQ Assay was used for sequencing of TCRbeta CDR3 regions. As stored in TCRdb, this immuneACCESS dataset retains in-frame rearrangements with V and J assigned. A fraction of the clones does not appear; measured against another copy, unresolved V genes explain less than half of the discrepancy, and the remainder lacks a known reason. The sample table contains 60,000 to 90,000 clones; only one count was recorded for 90% of them. The ten biggest clones cover 0.3% to 0.4% of the sample.

The trial excluded patients who had a history of autoimmune disease or were on systemic immunosuppression. Peripheral blood for TCR sequencing was collected from all dose cohorts at baseline, on cycle 4 day 1, and on cycle 7 day 1. Samples came from an open-label, multicenter, first-in-human phase I dose-escalation trial of ivuxolimab. The trial enrolled adults with locally advanced or metastatic head and neck squamous cell, hepatocellular, melanoma or renal cell carcinoma. Before TCR sequencing, CD4+ and CD8+ T cells were separately sorted from peripheral blood. Regarding this clone: Its antigen is currently not known. No much larger clonotype is one base removed from it; base qualities were not supplied.

The rearrangement joined TRBV6-6 to TRBJ2-2; no D gene is confidently identified. The sequence was collected from an adult with an advanced solid tumor such as melanoma, head and neck, liver or kidney cancer. Specimen: CD4+ or CD8+ T cells sorted from blood, collected in a trial of the OX40 agonist ivuxolimab. The DNA is as follows: TGTGCCAGCGGAGTAGCTCTCTCGAACACCGGGGAGCTGTTTTTT. This gives the protein CASGVALSNTGELFF.